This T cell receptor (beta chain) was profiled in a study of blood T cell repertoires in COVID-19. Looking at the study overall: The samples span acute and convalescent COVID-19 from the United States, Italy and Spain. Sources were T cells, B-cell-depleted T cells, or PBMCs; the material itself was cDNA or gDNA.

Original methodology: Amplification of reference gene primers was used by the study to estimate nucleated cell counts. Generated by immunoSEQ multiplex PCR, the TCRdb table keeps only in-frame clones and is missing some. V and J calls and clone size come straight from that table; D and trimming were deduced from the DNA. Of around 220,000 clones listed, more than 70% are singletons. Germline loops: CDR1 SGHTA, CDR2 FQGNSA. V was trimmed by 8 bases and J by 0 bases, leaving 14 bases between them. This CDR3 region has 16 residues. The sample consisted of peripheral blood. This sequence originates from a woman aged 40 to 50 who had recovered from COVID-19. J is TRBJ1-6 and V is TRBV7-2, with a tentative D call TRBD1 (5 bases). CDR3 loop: CASLGGVPSYNSPLHF. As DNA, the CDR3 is TGTGCCAGCCTCGGGGGGGTCCCCTCCTATAATTCACCCCTCCACTTT.